The source of this TCR beta chain is a study of blood T cell repertoires in COVID-19. Study in general: Researchers got acute and convalescent COVID-19 samples from the United States, Italy and Spain. In each case, the material was cDNA or gDNA derived from T cells, B-cell-depleted T cells, or PBMCs.

Germline V gives CDR1 ENHRY, CDR2 SYGVKD. The CDR3 runs to 14 residues. V gave up 4 bases and J gave up 7 bases; unmatched junction bases: 3. Methods used by the authors: Nucleated cell counts were estimated from reference gene primer amplification. Only in-frame clones appear in the TCRdb table, and some are missing; sequencing was by immunoSEQ multiplex PCR. V and J calls and clone size are given by that table; D and trimming were obtained from the DNA. The data contain 90,000 to 150,000 clones, approximately 85% of them singletons. The chain joins TRBV10-3 to TRBJ1-5; 11 positions agree with TRBD1. Input material: peripheral blood. This receptor was obtained from a man older than 75 with acute or convalescent COVID-19. DNA of the CDR3: TGTGCCATCAGTGGGACAGGGGGCGGCCAGCCCCAGCATTTT. It codes for CAISGTGGGQPQHF.